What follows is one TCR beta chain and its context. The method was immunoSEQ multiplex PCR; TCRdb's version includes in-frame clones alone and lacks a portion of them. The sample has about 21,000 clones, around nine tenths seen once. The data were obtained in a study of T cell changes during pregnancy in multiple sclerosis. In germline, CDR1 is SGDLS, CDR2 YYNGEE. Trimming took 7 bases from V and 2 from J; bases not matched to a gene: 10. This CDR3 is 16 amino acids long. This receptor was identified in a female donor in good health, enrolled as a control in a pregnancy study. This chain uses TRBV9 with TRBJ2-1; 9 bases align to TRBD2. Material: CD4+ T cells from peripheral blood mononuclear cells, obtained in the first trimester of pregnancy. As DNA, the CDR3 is TGTGCCAGCTCTCGGGGTCTAGCGGGGACCTACAATGAGCAGTTCTTC. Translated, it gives CASSRGLAGTYNEQFF.